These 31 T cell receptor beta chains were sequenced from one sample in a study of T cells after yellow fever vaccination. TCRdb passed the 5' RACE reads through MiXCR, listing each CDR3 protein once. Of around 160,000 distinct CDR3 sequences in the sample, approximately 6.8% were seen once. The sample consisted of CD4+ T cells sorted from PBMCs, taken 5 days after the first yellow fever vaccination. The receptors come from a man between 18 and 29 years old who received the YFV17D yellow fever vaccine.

The CDR3 bases are TGTGCCAGCAGCTTAGGTCGTTCGGGGGAAGAGACCCAGTACTTC. This encodes CASSLGRSGEETQYF. The J gene is TRBJ2-5, the V gene TRBV7-8; TRBD2 is a possible D gene (6 bases). This CDR3 region has 15 residues. The V gene lost 1 base and the J gene lost 3 bases, with 12 bases spanning the gap. CDR1 and CDR2 from the germline V gene are SGHVS and FQNEAQ.

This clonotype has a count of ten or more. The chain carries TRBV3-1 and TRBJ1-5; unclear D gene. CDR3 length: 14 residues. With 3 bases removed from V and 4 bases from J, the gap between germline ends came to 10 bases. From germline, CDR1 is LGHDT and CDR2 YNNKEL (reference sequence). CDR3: CASSQGGKNQPQHF. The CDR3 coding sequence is TGTGCCAGCAGCCAGGGCGGGAAGAATCAGCCCCAGCATTTT.

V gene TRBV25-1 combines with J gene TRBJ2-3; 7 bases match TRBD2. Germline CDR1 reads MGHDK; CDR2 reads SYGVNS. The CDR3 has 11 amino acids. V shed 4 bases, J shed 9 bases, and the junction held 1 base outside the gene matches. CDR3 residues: CASSAGGTQYF. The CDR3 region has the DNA TGTGCCAGCAGTGCCGGGGGGACGCAGTATTTT.

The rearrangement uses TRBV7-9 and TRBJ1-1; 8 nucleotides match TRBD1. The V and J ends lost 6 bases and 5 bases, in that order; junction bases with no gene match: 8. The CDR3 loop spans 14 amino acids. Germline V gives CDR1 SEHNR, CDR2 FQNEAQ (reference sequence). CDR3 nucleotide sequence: TGTGCCAGCAGTCACGGACAGGGAGGGACTGAAGCTTTCTTT. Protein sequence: CASSHGQGGTEAFF.

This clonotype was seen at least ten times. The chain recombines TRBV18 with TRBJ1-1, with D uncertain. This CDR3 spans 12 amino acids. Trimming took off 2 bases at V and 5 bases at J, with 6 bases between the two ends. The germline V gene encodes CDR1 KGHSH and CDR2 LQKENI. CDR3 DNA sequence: TGTGCCAGCTCACCAGGGCTAACTGAAGCTTTCTTT. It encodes CASSPGLTEAFF.

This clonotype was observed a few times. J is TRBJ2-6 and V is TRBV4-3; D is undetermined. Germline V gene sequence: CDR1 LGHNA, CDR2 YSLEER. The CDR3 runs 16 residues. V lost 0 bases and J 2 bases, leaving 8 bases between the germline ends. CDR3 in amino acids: CASSQDPGPGANVLTF. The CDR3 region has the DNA TGCGCCAGCAGCCAAGATCCGGGCCCTGGGGCCAACGTCCTGACTTTC.

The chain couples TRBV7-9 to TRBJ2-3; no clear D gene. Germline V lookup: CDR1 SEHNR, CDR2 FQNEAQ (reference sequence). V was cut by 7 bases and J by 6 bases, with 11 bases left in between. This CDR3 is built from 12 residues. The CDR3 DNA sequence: TGTGCCAGCACCCTTGACTCGGATACGCAGTATTTT. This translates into CASTLDSDTQYF. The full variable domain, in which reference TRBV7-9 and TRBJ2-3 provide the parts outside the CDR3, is DTGVSQNPRHKITKRGQNVTFRCDPISEHNRLYWYRQTLGQGPEFLTYFQNEAQLEKSRLLSDRFSAERPKGSFSTLEIQRTEQGDSAMYLCASTLDSDTQYFGPGTRLTVL.

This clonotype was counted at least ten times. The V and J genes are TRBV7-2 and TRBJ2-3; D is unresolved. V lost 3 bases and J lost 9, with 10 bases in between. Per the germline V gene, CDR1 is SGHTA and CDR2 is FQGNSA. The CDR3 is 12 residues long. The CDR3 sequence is CASSFEGRTQYF. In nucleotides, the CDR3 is TGTGCCAGCAGCTTTGAAGGGCGCACGCAGTATTTT.

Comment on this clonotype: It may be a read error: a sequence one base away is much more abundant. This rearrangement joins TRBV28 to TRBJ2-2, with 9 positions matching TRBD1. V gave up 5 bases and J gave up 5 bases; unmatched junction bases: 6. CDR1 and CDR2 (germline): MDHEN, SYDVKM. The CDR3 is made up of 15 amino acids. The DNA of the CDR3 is TGTGCCAGCAGTCACGGGACAGGGTTTACCGGGGAGCTGTTTTTT. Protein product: CASSHGTGFTGELFF. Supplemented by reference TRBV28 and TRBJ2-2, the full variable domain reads DVKVTQSSRYLVKRTGEKVFLECVQDMDHENMFWYRQDPGLGLRLIYFSYDVKMKEKGDIPEGYSVSREKKERFSLILESASTNQTSMYLCASSHGTGFTGELFFGEGSRLTVL.

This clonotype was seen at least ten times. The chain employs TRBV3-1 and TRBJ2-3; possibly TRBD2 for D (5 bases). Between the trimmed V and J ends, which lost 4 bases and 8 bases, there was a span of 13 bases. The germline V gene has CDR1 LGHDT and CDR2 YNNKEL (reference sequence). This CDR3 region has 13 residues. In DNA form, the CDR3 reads TGTGCCAGCAGCCCGCAGCTAGCTACTACGCAGTATTTT. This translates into CASSPQLATTQYF.

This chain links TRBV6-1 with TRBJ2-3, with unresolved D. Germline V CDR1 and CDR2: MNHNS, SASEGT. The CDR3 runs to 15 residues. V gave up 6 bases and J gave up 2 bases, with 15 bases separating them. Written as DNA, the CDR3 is TGTGCCAGCAGACCCAGCAGAGTACCCACAGATACGCAGTATTTT. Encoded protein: CASRPSRVPTDTQYF.

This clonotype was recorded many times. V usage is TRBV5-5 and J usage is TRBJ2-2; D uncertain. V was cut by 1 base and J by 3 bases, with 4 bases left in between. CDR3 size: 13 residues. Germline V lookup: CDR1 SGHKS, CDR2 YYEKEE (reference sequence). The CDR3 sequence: CASSLIYTGELFF. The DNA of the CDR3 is TGTGCCAGCAGCTTGATCTACACCGGGGAGCTGTTTTTT.

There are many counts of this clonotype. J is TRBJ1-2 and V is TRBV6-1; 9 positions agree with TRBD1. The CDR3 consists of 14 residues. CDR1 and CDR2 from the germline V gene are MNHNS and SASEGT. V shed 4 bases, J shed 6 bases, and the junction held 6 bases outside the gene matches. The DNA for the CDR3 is TGTGCCAGCAGTGTCTTACAGGGGGCCCATGGCTACACCTTC. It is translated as CASSVLQGAHGYTF.

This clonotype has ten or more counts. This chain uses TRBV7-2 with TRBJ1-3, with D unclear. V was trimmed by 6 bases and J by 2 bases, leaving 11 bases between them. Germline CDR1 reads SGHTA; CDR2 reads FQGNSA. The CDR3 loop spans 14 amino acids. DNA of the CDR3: TGTGCCAGCAGTCCTTATACGGCTGGAAACACCATATATTTT. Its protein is CASSPYTAGNTIYF.

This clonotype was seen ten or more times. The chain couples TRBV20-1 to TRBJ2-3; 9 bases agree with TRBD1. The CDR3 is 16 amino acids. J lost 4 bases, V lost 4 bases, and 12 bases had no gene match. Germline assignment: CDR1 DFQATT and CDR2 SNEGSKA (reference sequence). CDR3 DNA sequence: TGCAGTGCTATAGCCGGGGACAGGGATGCGGCAGATACGCAGTATTTT. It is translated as CSAIAGDRDAADTQYF.

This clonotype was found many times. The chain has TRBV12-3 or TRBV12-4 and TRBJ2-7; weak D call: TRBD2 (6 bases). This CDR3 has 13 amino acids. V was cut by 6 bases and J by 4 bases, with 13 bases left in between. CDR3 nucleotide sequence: TGTGCCAGCAGAGGACACGGGACTTACGAGCAGTACTTC. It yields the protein CASRGHGTYEQYF.

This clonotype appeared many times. CDR3 sequence reads: CASSLGREQYF. CDR3 nucleotides: TGTGCCAGCAGCTTAGGTCGGGAGCAGTACTTC. The chain recombines TRBV7-2 with TRBJ2-7; D is ambiguous. Germline V gives CDR1 SGHTA, CDR2 FQGNSA. Trimming took 1 base from V and 7 from J, leaving 5 bases between them. This CDR3 comprises 11 residues. The variable domain in full, completed from reference TRBV7-2 and TRBJ2-7, reads GAGVSQSPSNKVTEKGKDVELRCDPISGHTALYWYRQSLGQGLEFLIYFQGNSAPDKSGLPSDRFSAERTGGSVSTLTIQRTQQEDSAVYLCASSLGREQYFGPGTRLTVT.

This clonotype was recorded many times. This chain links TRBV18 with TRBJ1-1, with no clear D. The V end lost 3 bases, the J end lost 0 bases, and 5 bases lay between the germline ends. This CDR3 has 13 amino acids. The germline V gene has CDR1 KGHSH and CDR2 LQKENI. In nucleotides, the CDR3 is TGTGCCAGCTCACCGGCCCTGAACACTGAAGCTTTCTTT. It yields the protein CASSPALNTEAFF. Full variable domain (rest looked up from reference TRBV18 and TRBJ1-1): NAGVMQNPRHLVRRRGQEARLRCSPMKGHSHVYWYRQLPEEGLKFMVYLQKENIIDESGMPKERFSAEFPKEGPSILRIQQVVRGDSAAYFCASSPALNTEAFFGQGTRLTVV.

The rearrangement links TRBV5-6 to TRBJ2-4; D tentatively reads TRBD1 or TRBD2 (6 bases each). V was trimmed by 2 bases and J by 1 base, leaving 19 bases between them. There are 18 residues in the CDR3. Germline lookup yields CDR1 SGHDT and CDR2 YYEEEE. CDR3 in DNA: TGTGCCAGCAGCTTCTTAGGGGGGTCGGAGTTGGCCAAAAACATTCAGTACTTC. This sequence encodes CASSFLGGSELAKNIQYF.

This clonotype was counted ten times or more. The CDR3 region is CASSLTSGATDTQYF. The CDR3 region has the DNA TGTGCCAGCAGCCTAACATCCGGGGCCACAGATACGCAGTATTTT. The chain is built from TRBV7-9 and TRBJ2-3, with D perhaps TRBD1 or TRBD2 (5 bases each). V shed 5 bases and J shed 2 bases, with 14 bases lying between them. This CDR3 has 15 residues. Germline CDR1 is SEHNR and CDR2 is FQNEAQ (reference sequence). The entire variable domain, with the rest obtained from reference TRBV7-9 and TRBJ2-3, is as follows: DTGVSQNPRHKITKRGQNVTFRCDPISEHNRLYWYRQTLGQGPEFLTYFQNEAQLEKSRLLSDRFSAERPKGSFSTLEIQRTEQGDSAMYLCASSLTSGATDTQYFGPGTRLTVL.

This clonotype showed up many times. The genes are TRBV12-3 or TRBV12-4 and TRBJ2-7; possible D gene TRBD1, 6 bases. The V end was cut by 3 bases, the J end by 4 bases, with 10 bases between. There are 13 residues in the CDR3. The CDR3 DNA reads TGTGCCAGCAGTTTGTTCAGGGGATACGAGCAGTACTTC. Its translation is CASSLFRGYEQYF.

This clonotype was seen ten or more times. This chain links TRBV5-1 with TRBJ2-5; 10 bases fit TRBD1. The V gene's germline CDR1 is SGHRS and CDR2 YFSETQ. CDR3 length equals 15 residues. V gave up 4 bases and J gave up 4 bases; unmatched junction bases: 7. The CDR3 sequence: CASSPPGQGLETQYF. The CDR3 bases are TGCGCCAGCAGCCCGCCGGGACAGGGGTTAGAGACCCAGTACTTC.

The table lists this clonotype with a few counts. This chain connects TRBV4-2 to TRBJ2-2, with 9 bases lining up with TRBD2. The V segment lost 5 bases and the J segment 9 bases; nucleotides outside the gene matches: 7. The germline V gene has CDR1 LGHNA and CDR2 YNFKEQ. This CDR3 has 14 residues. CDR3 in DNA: TGTGCCAGCAGCGGGGCGGGGGGGCCCCGGGAGCTGTTTTTT. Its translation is CASSGAGGPRELFF.

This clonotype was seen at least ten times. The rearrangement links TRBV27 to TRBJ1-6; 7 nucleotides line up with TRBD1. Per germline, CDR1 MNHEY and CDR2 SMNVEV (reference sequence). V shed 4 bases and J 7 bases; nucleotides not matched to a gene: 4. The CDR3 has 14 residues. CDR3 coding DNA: TGTGCCAGCAGTTCTCCGGGACAGAATTCACCCCTCCACTTT. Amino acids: CASSSPGQNSPLHF.

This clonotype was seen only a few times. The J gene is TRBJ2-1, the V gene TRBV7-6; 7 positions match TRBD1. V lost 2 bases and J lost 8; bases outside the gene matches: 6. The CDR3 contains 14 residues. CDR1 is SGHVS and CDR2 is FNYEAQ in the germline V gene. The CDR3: CASSLRQGGHEQFF. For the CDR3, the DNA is TGTGCCAGCAGCTTAAGACAGGGTGGGCATGAGCAGTTCTTC. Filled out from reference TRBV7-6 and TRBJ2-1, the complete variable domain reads GAGVSQSPRYKVTKRGQDVALRCDPISGHVSLYWYRQALGQGPEFLTYFNYEAQQDKSGLPNDRFSAERPEGSISTLTIQRTEQRDSAMYRCASSLRQGGHEQFFGPGTRLTVL.

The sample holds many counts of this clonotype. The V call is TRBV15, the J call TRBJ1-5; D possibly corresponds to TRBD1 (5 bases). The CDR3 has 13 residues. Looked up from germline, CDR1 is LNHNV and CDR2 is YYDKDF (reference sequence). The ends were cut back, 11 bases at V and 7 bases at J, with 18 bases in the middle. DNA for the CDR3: TGTGCCCCCGGGAAAGGGGTGTTACAGCCCCAGCATTTT. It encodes CAPGKGVLQPQHF.

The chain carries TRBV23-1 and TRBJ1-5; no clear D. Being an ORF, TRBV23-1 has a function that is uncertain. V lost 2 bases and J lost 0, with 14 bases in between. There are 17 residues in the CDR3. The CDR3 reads CASSQPDGRTSNQPQHF. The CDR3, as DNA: TGCGCCAGCAGTCAACCAGACGGTCGGACTAGCAATCAGCCCCAGCATTTT.

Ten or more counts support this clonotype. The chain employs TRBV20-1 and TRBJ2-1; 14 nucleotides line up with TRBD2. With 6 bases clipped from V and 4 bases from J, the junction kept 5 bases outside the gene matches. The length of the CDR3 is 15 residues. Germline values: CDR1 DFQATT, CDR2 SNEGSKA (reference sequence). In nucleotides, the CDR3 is TGCAGTGCGTGGACTAGCGGGGGGTCTTACAATGAGCAGTTCTTC. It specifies CSAWTSGGSYNEQFF.

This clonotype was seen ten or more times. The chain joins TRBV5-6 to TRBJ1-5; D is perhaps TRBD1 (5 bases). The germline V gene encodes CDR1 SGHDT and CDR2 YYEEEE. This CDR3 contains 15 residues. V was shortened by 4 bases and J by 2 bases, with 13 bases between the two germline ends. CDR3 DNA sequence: TGTGCCAGCAGCAAGGGGCGCGTGGGCAATCAGCCCCAGCATTTT. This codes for CASSKGRVGNQPQHF.

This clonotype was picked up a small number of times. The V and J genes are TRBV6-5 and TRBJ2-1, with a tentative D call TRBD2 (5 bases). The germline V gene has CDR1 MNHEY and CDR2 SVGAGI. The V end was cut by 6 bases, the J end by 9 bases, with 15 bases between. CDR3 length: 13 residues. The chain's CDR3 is CASSTVPGSEQFF. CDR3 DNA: TGTGCCAGCAGCACGGTCCCGGGGAGTGAGCAGTTCTTC.

CDR3 DNA sequence: TGCGCCAGCAGCTTCGACCGACTAGGTTATTCCCAAGAGACCCAGTACTTC. Its translation: CASSFDRLGYSQETQYF. The chain has TRBV5-1 and TRBJ2-5, with a possible D match to TRBD2 (6 bases). Germline CDR1 and CDR2: SGHRS and YFSETQ. This CDR3 spans 17 amino acids. The V and J ends lost 2 bases and 1 base respectively, with 18 bases between them.